The entry below gives a single T cell receptor (beta chain) sequence along with its context. The source of the sample is a study of blood T cell repertoires in COVID-19. CDR3 length equals 12 residues. Germline V gene data show CDR1 as SGHTA and CDR2 as FQGNSA. Trimming took 5 bases from V and 9 from J, leaving 11 bases between them. Methods used by the authors: Estimated nucleated cell counts came from reference gene primer amplification. Some clones are missing from TCRdb's copy, which holds only in-frame ones; the method was immunoSEQ multiplex PCR. V, J and clone size derive from that table, while D and trimming were established from the DNA sequence. The data contain approximately 360,000 clones, about 89% of them singletons.

Sequences were obtained from PBMCs or T cells enriched from blood (not recorded which). The TCR originated in a middle-aged man in a cohort exposed to, infected with or recovered from COVID-19 (not recorded which). The chain combines TRBV7-2 with TRBJ2-1; D unresolved. CDR3 amino acids: CASSLPPGEQFF. In nucleotides, the CDR3 is TGTGCCAGCAGCCTCCCCCCAGGTGAGCAGTTCTTC. Drawing the rest from reference TRBV7-2 and TRBJ2-1, the complete variable domain is GAGVSQSPSNKVTEKGKDVELRCDPISGHTALYWYRQSLGQGLEFLIYFQGNSAPDKSGLPSDRFSAERTGGSVSTLTIQRTQQEDSAVYLCASSLPPGEQFFGPGTRLTVL.